These 23 T cell receptor beta chains came from one sample sequenced in a study of response to subunit inactivated influenza vaccine. TCRdb reprocessed the RT-PCR reads with MiXCR, giving one entry per CDR3 protein. The table shows 750,000 to 850,000 distinct CDR3 sequences, with less than 20% occurring only once. The specimen comprised PBMCs from blood, sampled about 5 days after vaccination. These receptors were collected from a man aged 50-60 years who received an inactivated influenza vaccine.

This clonotype was observed a few times. V and J are TRBV5-6 and TRBJ1-4; 7 bases are shared with TRBD1. CDR3 length: 14 amino acids. Germline assignment: CDR1 SGHDT and CDR2 YYEEEE. Trimming took 5 bases from V and 5 from J; bases not matched to a gene: 6. CDR3 bases: TGTGCCAGCAGGCGGGGACAGAGAAATGAAAAACTGTTTTTT. Encoded protein: CASRRGQRNEKLFF.

This clonotype was detected only a few times. The CDR3 loop reads CASSWGLAGGGEQYF. The CDR3 coding sequence is TGCGCCAGCAGCTGGGGACTAGCGGGAGGAGGGGAGCAGTATTTT. This sequence joins TRBV5-1 and TRBJ2-3; 15 bases agree with TRBD2. The CDR3 covers 15 residues. Germline assignment: CDR1 SGHRS and CDR2 YFSETQ. V shed 3 bases, J shed 11 bases, and the junction held 7 bases outside the gene matches.

This clonotype was counted between two and nine times. The chain recombines TRBV20-1 with TRBJ2-7; TRBD1 aligns across 12 bases. V shed 0 bases and J 3 bases; nucleotides not matched to a gene: 3. Germline lookup yields CDR1 DFQATT and CDR2 SNEGSKA (reference sequence). CDR3 length equals 15 residues. The CDR3 region is CSARDGTGGGYEQYF. The DNA of the CDR3 is TGCAGTGCTAGAGACGGGACAGGGGGCGGCTACGAGCAGTACTTC.

The chain is built from TRBV3-1 and TRBJ1-4; TRBD1 aligns across 10 bases. Germline V lookup: CDR1 LGHDT, CDR2 YNNKEL (reference sequence). The CDR3 spans 14 residues. V was clipped by 4 bases and J by 8 bases; unmatched bases: 4. The CDR3 DNA follows: TGTGCCAGCAGCCCGGGACAGGGGATCGAAAAACTGTTTTTT. Its translation: CASSPGQGIEKLFF.

The chain recombines TRBV25-1 with TRBJ2-2, with unresolved D. The CDR3 sequence is 16 residues long. Germline CDR1 and CDR2: MGHDK and SYGVNS. The V and J ends lost 11 bases and 3 bases respectively, with 22 bases between them. CDR3 sequence: CASTPPLAPDTGELFF. CDR3 in DNA: TGTGCCTCTACCCCGCCGCTGGCCCCGGACACCGGGGAGCTGTTTTTT.

The CDR3 nucleotides read TGTGCCAGCAGCTTAGTGTTAGGGAGCACTGAAGCTTTCTTT. Translated: CASSLVLGSTEAFF. The rearrangement links TRBV11-2 to TRBJ1-1; D ambiguous. Germline V gene data show CDR1 as SGHAT and CDR2 as FQNNGV. V lost 1 base and J 4 bases, leaving 10 bases between the germline ends. CDR3 size: 14 residues.

The V gene is TRBV20-1, the J gene TRBJ2-1; the match to TRBD1 covers 8 bases. Unmatched junction bases numbered 2, after V lost 6 bases and J lost 10 bases. The germline gives CDR1 DFQATT, CDR2 SNEGSKA (reference sequence). This CDR3 has 10 amino acids. The CDR3 reads CSARDREQFF. The CDR3 DNA sequence: TGCAGTGCCAGGGACAGGGAGCAGTTCTTC.

Many counts were recorded for this clonotype. The V gene is TRBV20-1, the J gene TRBJ2-2; TRBD2 aligns across 7 bases. J was trimmed by 5 bases and V by 5 bases; bases with no gene match: 11. The germline V gene encodes CDR1 DFQATT and CDR2 SNEGSKA (reference sequence). The CDR3 length is 15 residues. In DNA form, the CDR3 reads TGCAGTGCTCTGACTAGCTCTCGGGTGACCGGGGAGCTGTTTTTT. Amino acids: CSALTSSRVTGELFF.

V is TRBV21-1 and J is TRBJ2-7; the DNA was not compared with TRBD1, the D call given in the table. TRBV21-1 is assigned pseudogene status. The CDR3 spans 12 residues. CDR3 sequence (DNA): TGTGCCAGCCGGACAGGGAACTACGAGCAGTACTTC. It translates to CASRTGNYEQYF.

Concerning this clonotype itself: Relative to the germline gene, one junction end is altered; a read error may explain this. V usage is TRBV5-1 and J usage is TRBJ2-2; D call uncertain. Germline assignment: CDR1 SGHRS and CDR2 YFSETQ. This CDR3 is 15 amino acids long. CDR3 nucleotides: TGCGCCAGCAACTTGTTGATGACGAACACCGGGGAGCTGTTTTTT. Translation: CASNLLMTNTGELFF.

The gene calls are TRBV5-1 and TRBJ2-7; 9 bases map to TRBD1. The CDR3 runs to 17 residues. With 0 bases clipped from V and 9 bases from J, the junction kept 16 bases outside the gene matches. Germline assignment: CDR1 SGHRS and CDR2 YFSETQ. DNA for the CDR3: TGCGCCAGCAGCTTGGGTGGAGCCCTGACTGGGACAGGGCGGCAGTACTTC. It yields the protein CASSLGGALTGTGRQYF.

This chain uses TRBV5-1 with TRBJ2-5; no clear D gene. V gave up 0 bases and J gave up 1 base, with 13 bases separating them. The CDR3 spans 16 residues. Germline CDR1 SGHRS, CDR2 YFSETQ. CDR3 in amino acids: CASSLVPSPIQETQYF. The CDR3 DNA reads TGCGCCAGCAGCTTGGTGCCCAGCCCCATCCAAGAGACCCAGTACTTC.

This clonotype was counted at least ten times. The chain joins TRBV28 to TRBJ2-7, with no clear D. The ends were cut back, 6 bases at V and 3 bases at J, with 9 bases in the middle. From germline, CDR1 is MDHEN and CDR2 SYDVKM. CDR3 length: 12 amino acids. CDR3: CASSLKGYEQYF. Here the CDR3 DNA reads TGTGCCAGCAGCTTGAAAGGCTACGAGCAGTACTTC.

This rearrangement joins TRBV7-9 to TRBJ1-2; 9 nucleotides match TRBD1. CDR3 size: 15 residues. Germline values: CDR1 SEHNR, CDR2 FQNEAQ (reference sequence). Losses at the gene ends were 4 bases for V and 2 bases for J; bases not matched to a gene: 5. In DNA, the CDR3 is TGTGCCAGCAGCTCCCAGGACAGGGGCAACTATGGCTACACCTTC. The encoded protein is CASSSQDRGNYGYTF.

A few counts support this clonotype. The chain joins TRBV7-6 to TRBJ2-1; D gene ambiguous. The CDR3 is 19 residues long. Germline CDR1 and CDR2: SGHVS and FNYEAQ. The ends were cut back, 1 base at V and 5 bases at J, with 24 bases in the middle. This chain's CDR3 is CASSLGPPGPIASNNEQFF. DNA for the CDR3: TGTGCCAGCAGCTTAGGTCCCCCCGGGCCAATCGCATCCAACAATGAGCAGTTCTTC.

This clonotype has just a few counts. The V and J genes are TRBV15 and TRBJ2-7; TRBD2 agrees at 7 bases. Germline V gene lookup returns CDR1 LNHNV and CDR2 YYDKDF (reference sequence). The ends lost 5 bases at V and 0 bases at J; junction bases unmatched: 10. There are 16 residues in the CDR3. In DNA, the CDR3 is TGTGCCACCAGCGGCCAATTAGCGGGTAGCTCCTACGAGCAGTACTTC. Amino acids: CATSGQLAGSSYEQYF.

The chain joins TRBV20-1 to TRBJ2-7, with 9 bases lining up with TRBD2. Per germline, CDR1 DFQATT and CDR2 SNEGSKA (reference sequence). With V trimmed by 5 bases and J by 1 base, 6 bases remained unmatched. The CDR3 is 14 amino acids. CDR3 region: CSAAGTSYSYEQYF. The CDR3 bases are TGCAGTGCTGCCGGGACTAGCTATTCCTACGAGCAGTACTTC.

This clonotype has a count of ten or more. The chain is built from TRBV7-2 and TRBJ1-1; no clear D gene. The CDR3 has 14 amino acids. Per the germline V gene, CDR1 is SGHTA and CDR2 is FQGNSA. V lost 5 bases and J lost 1, with 11 bases in between. CDR3 bases: TGTGCCAGCAGCCCACTTAACTCGAACACTGAAGCTTTCTTT. Translating it yields CASSPLNSNTEAFF.

The gene calls are TRBV20-1 and TRBJ2-3, with 7 bases fitting TRBD2. The CDR3 has 15 amino acids. Germline-derived CDR1 and CDR2 are DFQATT and SNEGSKA (reference sequence). Unmatched junction bases numbered 7, after V lost 4 bases and J lost 0 bases. CDR3 amino acids: CSAIERGASTDTQYF. The CDR3 region has the DNA TGCAGTGCTATCGAGCGGGGAGCTAGCACAGATACGCAGTATTTT.

This clonotype appeared a few times. The CDR3 protein is CASSLGSAKQETQYF. As DNA, the CDR3 is TGTGCCAGCAGCTTGGGGTCAGCTAAACAAGAGACCCAGTACTTC. The rearrangement joins TRBV5-4 to TRBJ2-5; D is undetermined. V gave up 0 bases and J gave up 2 bases, with 11 bases separating them. This CDR3 spans 15 amino acids. Per the germline V gene, CDR1 is SGHNT and CDR2 is YYREEE (reference sequence).

V is TRBV11-2 and J is TRBJ2-1; 10 bases align to TRBD2. Losses at the gene ends were 3 bases for V and 4 bases for J; bases not matched to a gene: 9. Per the germline V gene, CDR1 is SGHAT and CDR2 is FQNNGV. The CDR3 is 17 amino acids. This CDR3 is CASSFRTSGVNYNEQFF. CDR3 bases: TGTGCCAGCAGCTTTCGGACTAGCGGTGTAAATTACAATGAGCAGTTCTTC.

This clonotype showed up just a few times. This chain connects TRBV6-5 to TRBJ2-3; tentative D call: TRBD2 (5 bases). The germline gives CDR1 MNHEY, CDR2 SVGAGI. V lost 4 bases and J 6 bases, leaving 23 bases between the germline ends. The CDR3 has 17 amino acids. The CDR3 nucleotides are TGTGCCAGCAGTTCTCACCCTGGACTGTCTTGGAGGGATACGCAGTATTTT. Translating it yields CASSSHPGLSWRDTQYF.

V gene TRBV20-1 combines with J gene TRBJ2-5, with D possibly TRBD2 on 6 matching bases. The CDR3 has 14 residues. Germline CDR1 is DFQATT and CDR2 is SNEGSKA (reference sequence). The V gene lost 0 bases and the J gene lost 5 bases, with 13 bases spanning the gap. The CDR3 coding sequence is TGCAGTGCTAGAGATTTGCGGGGCAGTGAGACCCAGTACTTC. It translates to CSARDLRGSETQYF.